The clone carrying this T cell receptor (beta chain) was detected only a few times. The source of the sample is a study of OX40 agonist ivuxolimab in advanced cancers. V was cut by 4 bases and J by 7 bases, with 16 bases left in between. CDR3 size: 14 residues. Germline V CDR1 and CDR2: KGHSH, LQKENI. The protocol was immunoSEQ multiplex PCR, while the TCRdb copy is restricted to in-frame clones and leaves out a portion. The sample includes under 85,000 clones, 70% to 90% of them seen just once. Patients were ruled out by autoimmune disease history or systemic immunosuppression. The study sampled blood at baseline, cycle 4 day 1, and cycle 7 day 1.

The sample consisted of CD4+ or CD8+ T cells sorted from blood, taken in a trial of the OX40 agonist ivuxolimab. The V gene is TRBV18, the J gene TRBJ1-2; a weak D match, TRBD1 (6 bases). This sequence originates from an adult with an advanced solid tumor such as melanoma, head and neck, liver or kidney cancer. The CDR3 nucleotides read TGTGCCAGCTCACGAGAACAGGGACTCACTGGCTACACCTTC. Translating it yields CASSREQGLTGYTF.